This TCR beta chain originates from a study of OX40 agonist ivuxolimab in advanced cancers. For the study in its entirety: Ivuxolimab was an agonistic, fully human IgG2 monoclonal antibody directed against OX40 (CD134), a costimulatory receptor. Peripheral TCRbeta sequencing was intended to test whether TCR sequence diversity was altered and clonal T-cell expansion was caused by ivuxolimab. Three dose-escalation patients achieved partial responses, one with hepatocellular carcinoma and two with cutaneous melanoma. Intravenous ivuxolimab was administered to patients every 2 weeks at six dose levels: 0.01, 0.1, 0.3, 1.5, 3 and 10 mg/kg. Patients were allowed to have had prior anti-PD-1, anti-PD-L1 or anti-CTLA-4 therapy, and approximately 41% of the dose-escalation patients had previously received checkpoint inhibitors. The paper reports the monotherapy dose-escalation portion (N = 52 patients) of the phase I ivuxolimab trial. Among the roughly 50 dose-escalation patients, 19 had hepatocellular carcinoma, 15 or so melanoma, 9 renal cell carcinoma and 9 head and neck cancer. In the dose-escalation cohort, 82.7% of patients were male, and the mean age was approximately 60 years, with a range of roughly 23 to 85. Beyond this particular receptor, the publication reports: Low levels of normalized T-cell clonal expansion were also seen in some patients who did not respond. On average, CD8+ T cells showed more expanded clones than CD4+ T cells after ivuxolimab. At doses from 0.1 to 3.0 mg/kg, clonal expansion was seen in both CD4+ and CD8+ blood T cells between baseline and week 6. Partial responders in the 0.1-3.0 mg/kg groups had among the lowest normalized peripheral clonal expansion, especially among CD8+ T cells. Which antigens the clonally expanded peripheral T cells were specific for was not determined.

As concerns this clone: No antigen is known for it. Base qualities are not recorded, but no much larger clone differs from it by a single base.

The CDR3 has 14 amino acids, counting the end cysteine and phenylalanine. The DNA shown is the 42-base CDR3, in frame from base 1. V drops 5 bases and J drops 6 bases, leaving 15 bases in between. Per the germline V gene (reference sequence), LNHDA is the CDR1 and SQIVND is the CDR2. Genomic DNA was isolated from the sorted cells so that the TCRbeta CDR3 region could be sequenced. The immunoSEQ Assay was used to sequence the TCRbeta CDR3 regions. TCRdb limited this immuneACCESS table to in-frame rearrangements with V and J called. A share of clones is missing; checked studies link under half to unresolved V genes, and the rest is unexplained. The sample profile shows 45,000 to 70,000 clones; 83% of them were found once. Of the sample, over 3% falls within the top ten clones. Patients with a history of autoimmune disease or receiving systemic immunosuppression were excluded from the trial. Peripheral blood for TCR sequencing was collected from all dose cohorts at baseline, on cycle 4 day 1, and on cycle 7 day 1. The samples were drawn from a first-in-human, open-label, multicenter phase I dose-escalation trial of ivuxolimab. Adults with locally advanced or metastatic head and neck squamous cell, hepatocellular, melanoma or renal cell carcinoma were enrolled in the trial. Before TCR sequencing, CD4+ T cells and CD8+ T cells from peripheral blood were sorted into separate populations.

The specimen was CD4+ or CD8+ T cells sorted from blood, collected in a trial of the OX40 agonist ivuxolimab. The origin of this receptor is an adult with an advanced solid tumor such as melanoma, head and neck, liver or kidney cancer. This chain joins TRBV19 to TRBJ2-3; the D segment could be TRBD2, given 6 matching bases. Read as DNA, the sequence is TGTGCCAGTAGTCCTCGGACTAATTGGGATACGCAGTATTTT. It translates as CASSPRTNWDTQYF.